This T cell receptor beta chain was captured in a study of T cell repertoires in cytomegalovirus infection. Overall study context: Both a matching HLA type and CMV infection were indicated by public TCR beta signatures. Notes on the study in general: HLA-C-restricted CMV clonotypes gave the most frequent clonotype in two of eight donors. The study identified carriers of CMV plus the relevant HLA from cumulative public TCR beta family frequency.

The V gene end was trimmed by 5 bases and the J gene end by 6 bases; junction bases not matched to a gene: 4. This CDR3 is built from 14 residues. Germline values: CDR1 SGHTA, CDR2 FQGNSA. Each CDR3 protein gets one entry after TCRdb re-called the reads with MiXCR. The repertoire consists of about 400,000 distinct CDR3 sequences, with 15% to 20% occurring once and the leading ten covering 7.5% to 9%. There are many counts of this clonotype. Antigen specificity is unknown. Input material: PBMCs. The sequence came from a human donor in good health (CMV status not recorded). Some clones in this sample may be carry-over from other donors' samples. V and J are TRBV7-2 and TRBJ2-7; 13 bases fit TRBD2. DNA for the CDR3: TGTGCCAGCAGCCAACTAGCGGGAGGGTCCGAGCAGTACTTC. Protein product: CASSQLAGGSEQYF.